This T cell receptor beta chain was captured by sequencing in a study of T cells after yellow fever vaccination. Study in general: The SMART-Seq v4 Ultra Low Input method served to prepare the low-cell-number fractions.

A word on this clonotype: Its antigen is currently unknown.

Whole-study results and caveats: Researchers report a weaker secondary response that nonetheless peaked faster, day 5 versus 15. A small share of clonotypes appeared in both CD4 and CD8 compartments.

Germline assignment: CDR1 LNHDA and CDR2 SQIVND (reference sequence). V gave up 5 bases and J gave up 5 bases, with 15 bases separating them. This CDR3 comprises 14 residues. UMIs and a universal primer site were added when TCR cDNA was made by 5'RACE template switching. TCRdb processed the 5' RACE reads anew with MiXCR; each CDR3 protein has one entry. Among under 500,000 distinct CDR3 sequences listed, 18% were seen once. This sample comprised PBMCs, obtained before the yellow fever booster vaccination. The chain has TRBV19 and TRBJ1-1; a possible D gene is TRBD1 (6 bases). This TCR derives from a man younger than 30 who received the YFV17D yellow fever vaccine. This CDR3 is CASSPRQDGTEAFF. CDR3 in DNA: TGTGCCAGTAGTCCTAGACAGGACGGAACTGAAGCTTTCTTT.